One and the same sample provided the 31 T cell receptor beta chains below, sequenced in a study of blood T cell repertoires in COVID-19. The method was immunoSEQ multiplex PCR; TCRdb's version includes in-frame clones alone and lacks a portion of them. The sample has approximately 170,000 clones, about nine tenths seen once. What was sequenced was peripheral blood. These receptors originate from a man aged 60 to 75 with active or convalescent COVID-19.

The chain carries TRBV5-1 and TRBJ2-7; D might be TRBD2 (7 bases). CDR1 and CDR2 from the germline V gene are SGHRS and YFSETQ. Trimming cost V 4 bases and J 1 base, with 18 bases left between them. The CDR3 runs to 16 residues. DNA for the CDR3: TGCGCCAGCAGCCTCCATTGGGGGGGGCCTTCCTACGAGCAGTACTTC. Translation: CASSLHWGGPSYEQYF. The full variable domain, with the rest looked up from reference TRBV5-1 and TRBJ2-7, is KAGVTQTPRYLIKTRGQQVTLSCSPISGHRSVSWYQQTPGQGLQFLFEYFSETQRNKGNFPGRFSGRQFSNSRSEMNVSTLELGDSALYLCASSLHWGGPSYEQYFGPGTRLTVT.

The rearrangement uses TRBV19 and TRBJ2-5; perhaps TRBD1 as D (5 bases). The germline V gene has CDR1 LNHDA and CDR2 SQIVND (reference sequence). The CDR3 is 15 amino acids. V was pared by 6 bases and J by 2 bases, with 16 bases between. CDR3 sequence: CASSRVVGRQETQYF. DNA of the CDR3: TGTGCCAGTAGCAGGGTTGTGGGGCGACAAGAGACCCAGTACTTC. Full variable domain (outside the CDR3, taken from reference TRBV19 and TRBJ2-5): DGGITQSPKYLFRKEGQNVTLSCEQNLNHDAMYWYRQDPGQGLRLIYYSQIVNDFQKGDIAEGYSVSREKKESFPLTVTSAQKNPTAFYLCASSRVVGRQETQYFGPGTRLLVL.

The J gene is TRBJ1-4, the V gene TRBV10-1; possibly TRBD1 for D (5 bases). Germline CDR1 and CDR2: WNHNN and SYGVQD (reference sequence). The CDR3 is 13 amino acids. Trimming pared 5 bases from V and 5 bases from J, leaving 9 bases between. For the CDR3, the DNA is TGCGCCAGCAGTCAAGACAGAAATGAAAAACTGTTTTTT. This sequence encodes CASSQDRNEKLFF.

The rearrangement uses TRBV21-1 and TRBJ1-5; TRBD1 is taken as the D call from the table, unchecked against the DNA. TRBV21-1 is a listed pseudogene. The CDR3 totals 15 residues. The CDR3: CASSKAQTSNQPQHF. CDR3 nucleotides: TGTGCCAGCAGCAAAGCACAGACTAGCAATCAGCCCCAGCATTTT.

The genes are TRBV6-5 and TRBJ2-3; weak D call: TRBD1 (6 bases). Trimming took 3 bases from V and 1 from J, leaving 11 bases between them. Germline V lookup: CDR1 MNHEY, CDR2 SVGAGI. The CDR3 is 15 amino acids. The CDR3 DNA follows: TGTGCCAGCAGTTATTTCGGGACACGCACAGATACGCAGTATTTT. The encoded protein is CASSYFGTRTDTQYF.

This CDR3 is CSVEGQTPEEQYF. The DNA of the CDR3 is TGCAGCGTTGAGGGACAAACCCCTGAGGAGCAGTACTTC. V gene TRBV29-1 combines with J gene TRBJ2-7; possible D gene TRBD1, 6 bases. Germline-derived CDR1 and CDR2 are SQVTM and ANQGSEA. The CDR3 has 13 amino acids. V was shortened by 3 bases and J by 7 bases, with 16 bases between the two germline ends.

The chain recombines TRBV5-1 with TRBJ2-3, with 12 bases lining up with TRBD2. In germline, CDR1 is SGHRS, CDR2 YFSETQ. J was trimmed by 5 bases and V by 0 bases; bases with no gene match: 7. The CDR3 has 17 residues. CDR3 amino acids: CASSLAASGGGRDTQYF. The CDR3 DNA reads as TGCGCCAGCAGCTTGGCGGCTAGCGGGGGGGGCAGAGATACGCAGTATTTT. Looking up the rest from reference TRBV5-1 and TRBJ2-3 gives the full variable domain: KAGVTQTPRYLIKTRGQQVTLSCSPISGHRSVSWYQQTPGQGLQFLFEYFSETQRNKGNFPGRFSGRQFSNSRSEMNVSTLELGDSALYLCASSLAASGGGRDTQYFGPGTRLTVL.

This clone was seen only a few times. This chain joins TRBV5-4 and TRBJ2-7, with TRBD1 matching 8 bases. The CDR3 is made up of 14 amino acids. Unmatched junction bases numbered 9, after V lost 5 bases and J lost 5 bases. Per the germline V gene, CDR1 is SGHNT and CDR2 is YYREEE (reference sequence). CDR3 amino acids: CASSSQDRADEQYF. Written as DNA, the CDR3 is TGTGCCAGCAGTTCCCAGGACAGGGCCGACGAGCAGTACTTC.

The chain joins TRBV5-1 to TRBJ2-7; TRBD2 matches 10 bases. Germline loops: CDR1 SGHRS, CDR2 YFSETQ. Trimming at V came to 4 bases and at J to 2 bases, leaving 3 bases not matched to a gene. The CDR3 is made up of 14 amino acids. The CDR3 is CASSVTSGPYEQYF. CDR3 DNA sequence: TGCGCCAGCAGCGTGACTAGCGGGCCCTACGAGCAGTACTTC.

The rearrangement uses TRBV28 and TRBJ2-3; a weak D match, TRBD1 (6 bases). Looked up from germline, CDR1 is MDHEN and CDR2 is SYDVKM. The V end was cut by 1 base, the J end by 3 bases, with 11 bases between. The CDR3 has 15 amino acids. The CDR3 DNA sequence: TGTGCCAGCAGTTTATTAATCCAGGGGACAGATACGCAGTATTTT. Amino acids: CASSLLIQGTDTQYF.

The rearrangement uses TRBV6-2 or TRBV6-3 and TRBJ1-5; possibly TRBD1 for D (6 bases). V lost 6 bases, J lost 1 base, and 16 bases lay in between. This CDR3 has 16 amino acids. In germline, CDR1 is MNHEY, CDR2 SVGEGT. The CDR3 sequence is CASSLKQGGSNQPQHF. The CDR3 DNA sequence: TGTGCCAGCAGCCTCAAACAGGGAGGGAGCAATCAGCCCCAGCATTTT.

The CDR3 loop is CSVDRGMSYNEQFF. The DNA for the CDR3 is TGCAGCGTTGATCGGGGGATGTCCTACAATGAGCAGTTCTTC. This chain links TRBV29-1 with TRBJ2-1; a possible D gene is TRBD2 (6 bases). CDR3 length equals 14 residues. V lost 3 bases, J lost 1 base, and 10 bases lay in between. Germline V gene sequence: CDR1 SQVTM, CDR2 ANQGSEA.

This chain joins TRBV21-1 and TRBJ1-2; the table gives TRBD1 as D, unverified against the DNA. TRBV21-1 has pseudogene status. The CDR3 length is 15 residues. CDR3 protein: CASSKVKGAIYGYTF. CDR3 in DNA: TGTGCCAGCAGCAAAGTGAAGGGGGCGATCTATGGCTACACCTTC.

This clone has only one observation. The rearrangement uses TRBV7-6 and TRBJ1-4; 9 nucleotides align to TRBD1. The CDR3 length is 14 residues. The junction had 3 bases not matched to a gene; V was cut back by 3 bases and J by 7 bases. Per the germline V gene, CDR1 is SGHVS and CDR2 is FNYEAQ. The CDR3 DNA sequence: TGTGCCAGCAGCTTGGGACAGGGAAGTGAAAAACTGTTTTTT. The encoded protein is CASSLGQGSEKLFF. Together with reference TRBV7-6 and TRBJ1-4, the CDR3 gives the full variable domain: GAGVSQSPRYKVTKRGQDVALRCDPISGHVSLYWYRQALGQGPEFLTYFNYEAQQDKSGLPNDRFSAERPEGSISTLTIQRTEQRDSAMYRCASSLGQGSEKLFFGSGTQLSVL.

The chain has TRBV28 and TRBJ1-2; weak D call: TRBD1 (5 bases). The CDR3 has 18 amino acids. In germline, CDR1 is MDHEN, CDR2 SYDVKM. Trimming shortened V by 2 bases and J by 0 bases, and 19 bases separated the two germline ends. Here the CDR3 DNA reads TGTGCCAGCAGTTTAAGGTTGGCCGGCGGGGGATCTAACTATGGCTACACCTTC. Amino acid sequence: CASSLRLAGGGSNYGYTF.

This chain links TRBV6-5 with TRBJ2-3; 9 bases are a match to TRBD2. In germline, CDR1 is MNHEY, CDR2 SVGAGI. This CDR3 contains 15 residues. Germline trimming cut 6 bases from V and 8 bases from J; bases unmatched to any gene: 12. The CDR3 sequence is CASRPSLAGVATQYF. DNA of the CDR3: TGTGCCAGCAGACCCTCCTTAGCGGGAGTCGCTACGCAGTATTTT.

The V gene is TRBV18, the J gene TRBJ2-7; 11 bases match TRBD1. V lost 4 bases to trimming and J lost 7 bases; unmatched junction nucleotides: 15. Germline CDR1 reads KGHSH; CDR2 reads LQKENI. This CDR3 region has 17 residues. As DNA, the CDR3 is TGTGCCAGCTCACAAGCCATCCCAGGACAGGGGGCTGGTGAGCAGTACTTC. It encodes CASSQAIPGQGAGEQYF.

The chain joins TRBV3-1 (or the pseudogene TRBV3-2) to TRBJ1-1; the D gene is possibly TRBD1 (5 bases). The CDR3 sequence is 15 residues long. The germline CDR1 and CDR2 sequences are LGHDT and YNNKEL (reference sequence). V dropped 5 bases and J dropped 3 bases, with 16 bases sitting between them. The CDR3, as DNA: TGTGCCAGCAGCACTTTACCGGGGGGGGACACTGAAGCTTTCTTT. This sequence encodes CASSTLPGGDTEAFF.

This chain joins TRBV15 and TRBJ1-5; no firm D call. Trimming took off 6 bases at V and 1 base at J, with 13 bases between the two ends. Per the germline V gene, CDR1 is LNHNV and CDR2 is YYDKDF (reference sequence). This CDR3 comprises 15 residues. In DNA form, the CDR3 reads TGTGCCACCAGTGGAGGAATTCAAAGCAATCAGCCCCAGCATTTT. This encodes CATSGGIQSNQPQHF.

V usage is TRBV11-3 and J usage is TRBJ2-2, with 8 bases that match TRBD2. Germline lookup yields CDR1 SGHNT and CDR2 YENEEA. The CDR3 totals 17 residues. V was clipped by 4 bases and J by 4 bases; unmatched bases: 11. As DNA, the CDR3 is TGTGCCAGCAGCTATTGTCCGGGGGGGCCTTTCACCGGGGAGCTGTTTTTT. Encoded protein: CASSYCPGGPFTGELFF.

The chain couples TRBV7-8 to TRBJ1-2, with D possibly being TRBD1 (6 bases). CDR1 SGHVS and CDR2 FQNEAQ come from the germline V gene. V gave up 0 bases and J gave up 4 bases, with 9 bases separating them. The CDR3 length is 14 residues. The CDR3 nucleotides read TGTGCCAGCAGCTTAGCCACAGGGCTCTATGGCTACACCTTC. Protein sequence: CASSLATGLYGYTF.

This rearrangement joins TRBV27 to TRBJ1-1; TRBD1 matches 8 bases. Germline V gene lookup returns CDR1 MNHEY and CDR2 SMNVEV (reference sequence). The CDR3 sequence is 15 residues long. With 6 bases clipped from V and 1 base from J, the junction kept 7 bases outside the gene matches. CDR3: CASSGQGAWNTEAFF. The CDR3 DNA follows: TGTGCCAGCAGCGGGCAGGGGGCTTGGAACACTGAAGCTTTCTTT.

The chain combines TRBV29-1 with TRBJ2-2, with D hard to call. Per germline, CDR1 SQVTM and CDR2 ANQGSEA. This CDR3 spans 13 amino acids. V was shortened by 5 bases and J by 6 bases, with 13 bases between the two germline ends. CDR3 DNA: TGCAGCGTTATCGGTCGCCCGGCCGGGGAGCTGTTTTTT. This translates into CSVIGRPAGELFF.

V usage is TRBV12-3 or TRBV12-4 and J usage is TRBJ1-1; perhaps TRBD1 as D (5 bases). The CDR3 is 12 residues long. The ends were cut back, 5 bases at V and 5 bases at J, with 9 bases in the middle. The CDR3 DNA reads TGTGCCAGCAGTCCTGGGGCTACTGAAGCTTTCTTT. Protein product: CASSPGATEAFF.

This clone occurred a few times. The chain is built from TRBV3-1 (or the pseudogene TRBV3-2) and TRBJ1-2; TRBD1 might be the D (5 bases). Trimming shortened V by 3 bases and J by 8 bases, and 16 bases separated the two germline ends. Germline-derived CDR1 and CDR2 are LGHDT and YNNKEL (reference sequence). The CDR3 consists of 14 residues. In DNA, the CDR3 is TGTGCCAGCAGCCACAGGGTAGTGGGCGAGGGCTACACCTTC. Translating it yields CASSHRVVGEGYTF.

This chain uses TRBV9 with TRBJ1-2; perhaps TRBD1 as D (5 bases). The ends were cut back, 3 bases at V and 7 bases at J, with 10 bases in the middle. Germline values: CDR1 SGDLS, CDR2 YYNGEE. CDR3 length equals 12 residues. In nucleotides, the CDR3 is TGTGCCAGCAGCGGCTTCGGGGGTGGCTACACCTTC. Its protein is CASSGFGGGYTF.

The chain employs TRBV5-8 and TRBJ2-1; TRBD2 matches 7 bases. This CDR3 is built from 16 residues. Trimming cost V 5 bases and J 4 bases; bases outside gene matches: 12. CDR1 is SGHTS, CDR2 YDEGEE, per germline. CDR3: CASSHNSGPQYNEQFF. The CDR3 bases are TGTGCCAGCAGTCACAATAGCGGGCCCCAATACAATGAGCAGTTCTTC.

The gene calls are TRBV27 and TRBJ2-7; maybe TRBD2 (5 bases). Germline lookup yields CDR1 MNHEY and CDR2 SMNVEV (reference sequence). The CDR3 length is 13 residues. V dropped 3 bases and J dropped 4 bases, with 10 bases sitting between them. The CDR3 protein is CASSFGVRYEQYF. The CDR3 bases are TGTGCCAGCAGTTTCGGGGTGAGGTACGAGCAGTACTTC.

The CDR3, as DNA: TGTGCCAGCAGTCACGGACTAGCGGGGGGTTTTAGCACAGATACGCAGTATTTT. Translation: CASSHGLAGGFSTDTQYF. The genes are TRBV3-1 (or the pseudogene TRBV3-2) and TRBJ2-3; 14 nucleotides match TRBD2. The V and J ends lost 6 bases and 0 bases, in that order; junction bases with no gene match: 8. The germline CDR1 and CDR2 sequences are LGHDT and YNNKEL (reference sequence). This CDR3 comprises 18 residues.

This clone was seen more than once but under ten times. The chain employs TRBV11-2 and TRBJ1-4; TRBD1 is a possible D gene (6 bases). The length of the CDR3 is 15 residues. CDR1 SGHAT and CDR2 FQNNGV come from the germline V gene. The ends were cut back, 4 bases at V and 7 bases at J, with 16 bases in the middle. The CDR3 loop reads CASSSGEGAREKLFF. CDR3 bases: TGTGCCAGCAGCTCAGGGGAAGGAGCACGTGAAAAACTGTTTTTT.

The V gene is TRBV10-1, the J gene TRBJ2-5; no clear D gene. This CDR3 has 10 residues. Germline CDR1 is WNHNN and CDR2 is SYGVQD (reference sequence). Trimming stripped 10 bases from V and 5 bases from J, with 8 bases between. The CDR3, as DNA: TGCGCCACGACCGGGGAGACCCAGTACTTC. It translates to CATTGETQYF.